This passage covers 23 T cell receptor beta chains from one sample sequenced in a study of regulatory T cells in long-lasting Graves disease (dated by TCRdb to about 2021). The library was obtained by multiplex PCR. Sequenced on an Illumina HiSeq 4000. To build TCR beta libraries, CDR3 regions were amplified by Arm-PCR using iRepertoire HTBI primers. TCRdb cleaned the public reads at Q25 with fastp, built clones with MiXCR and kept in-frame beta chains. Rows with a matching CDR3 protein are joined into one entry that keeps the most common DNA and genes. This sample gives about 360,000 distinct CDR3 sequences in total; 16% of them show up just once. 20% of the sample is in the top ten clones. Per the publication, the time point label means: newly diagnosed GD, antithyroid drugs for less than 3 months. For both TCR sequencing and RNA sequencing, RNA was extracted from PBMCs using TRIzol. This sample also belongs to another study, concerning T cells in Graves' hyperthyroidism and ophthalmopathy.

Specimen: peripheral blood mononuclear cells (PBMCs), collected at new diagnosis, from a patient treated with antithyroid drugs. Receptors originate from a young woman with Graves disease. Donor details come from another sample of the same person, matched by shared clones.

This clonotype was counted ten times or more. The genes are TRBV5-1 and TRBJ2-3; D is uncertain. The CDR3 length is 14 residues. Trimming shortened V by 4 bases and J by 3 bases, and 12 bases separated the two germline ends. Germline-derived CDR1 and CDR2 are SGHRS and YFSETQ. The CDR3: CASSTTPGTDTQYF. DNA for the CDR3: TGCGCCAGCAGCACTACCCCCGGGACAGATACGCAGTATTTT.

This clonotype has more than one count but fewer than ten. This sequence joins TRBV5-6 and TRBJ1-1; D may be TRBD1 (6 bases). V lost 0 bases to trimming and J lost 0 bases, with 12 bases between them. CDR1 and CDR2 from the germline V gene are SGHDT and YYEEEE. The CDR3 loop spans 16 amino acids. The CDR3 nucleotides are TGTGCCAGCAGCTTGGGAGGGGGAGGTATGAACACTGAAGCTTTCTTT. Protein sequence: CASSLGGGGMNTEAFF.

This clonotype was found many times. The chain couples TRBV18 to TRBJ2-5; D tentatively fits TRBD1 or TRBD2 (6 bases each). V shed 1 base and J shed 2 bases, with 8 bases lying between them. CDR1 and CDR2 from the germline V gene are KGHSH and LQKENI. This CDR3 has 14 amino acids. The CDR3 protein is CASSPRGAQETQYF. CDR3 sequence (DNA): TGTGCCAGCTCACCACGGGGGGCACAAGAGACCCAGTACTTC.

V and J are TRBV6-5 and TRBJ1-2; perhaps TRBD1 as D (5 bases). Trimming took 2 bases from V and 5 from J, leaving 21 bases between them. Germline CDR1 MNHEY, CDR2 SVGAGI. This CDR3 has 17 residues. The CDR3 nucleotides read TGTGCCAGCAGTTACCCCTATACAGGCCGGAAAATTTATGGCTACACCTTC. The encoded protein is CASSYPYTGRKIYGYTF.

A note on this clonotype: This may come from a read error, since a much larger clone is one base off. The chain combines TRBV5-6 with TRBJ1-4, with 7 bases identical to TRBD1. The CDR3 spans 16 residues. Germline V gives CDR1 SGHDT, CDR2 YYEEEE. CDR3 bases: TGTGCCAGCAGCGTGACAGGGATCGGAACTAATGAAGAACTGTTTTTT. Translation gives CASSVTGIGTNEELFF. Supplemented by reference TRBV5-6 and TRBJ1-4, the full variable domain reads DAGVTQSPTHLIKTRGQQVTLRCSPKSGHDTVSWYQQALGQGPQFIFQYYEEEERQRGNFPDRFSGHQFPNYSSELNVNALLLGDSALYLCASSVTGIGTNEELFFGSGTQLSVL.

This clonotype was recorded many times. The chain combines TRBV20-1 with TRBJ2-1, with 12 positions matching TRBD2. Germline V gene sequence: CDR1 DFQATT, CDR2 SNEGSKA (reference sequence). This CDR3 has 16 amino acids. Unmatched junction bases numbered 6, after V lost 0 bases and J lost 6 bases. CDR3 amino acids: CSARESLAGGTNEQFF. CDR3 DNA sequence: TGCAGTGCTAGAGAGAGCCTAGCGGGGGGGACCAATGAGCAGTTCTTC.

This clonotype has a handful of counts. The V and J genes are TRBV10-3 and TRBJ1-2; D is uncertain. This CDR3 has 13 amino acids. With 0 bases removed from V and 8 bases from J, the gap between germline ends came to 10 bases. Germline V gene sequence: CDR1 ENHRY, CDR2 SYGVKD. CDR3 region: CAISESDVWGYTF. The CDR3 bases are TGTGCCATCAGTGAGTCAGACGTCTGGGGCTACACCTTC.

This clonotype was seen ten or more times. The genes are TRBV11-2 and TRBJ1-1, with D unclear. Germline-derived CDR1 and CDR2 are SGHAT and FQNNGV. The CDR3 has 15 residues. The V end was cut by 4 bases, the J end by 2 bases, with 14 bases between. DNA of the CDR3: TGTGCCAGCAGCTCCTTGGTCCGGGATAACACTGAAGCTTTCTTT. It yields the protein CASSSLVRDNTEAFF.

This clonotype occurred many times. The chain joins TRBV3-1 to TRBJ1-1; D unresolved. CDR3 length: 14 amino acids. The V and J ends lost 5 bases and 2 bases respectively, with 12 bases between them. Germline V gene data show CDR1 as LGHDT and CDR2 as YNNKEL (reference sequence). CDR3 sequence reads: CASSFDGVNTEAFF. CDR3 DNA sequence: TGTGCCAGCAGCTTCGACGGCGTCAACACTGAAGCTTTCTTT.

This clonotype was counted many times. V usage is TRBV30 and J usage is TRBJ2-3, with D perhaps given as TRBD1 or TRBD2 (6 bases each). V gave up 3 bases and J gave up 3 bases, with 10 bases separating them. The germline gives CDR1 GTSNPN, CDR2 SVGIG (reference sequence). This CDR3 comprises 13 residues. DNA for the CDR3: TGTGCCTGGAGATGGGGGGCTACAGATACGCAGTATTTT. Translated: CAWRWGATDTQYF.

The chain combines TRBV2 with TRBJ2-6; maybe TRBD1 (6 bases). The germline V and J ends were trimmed by 7 bases and 0 bases, with 10 bases remaining between them. This CDR3 is 15 amino acids long. Germline V gives CDR1 SNHLY, CDR2 FYNNEI. The CDR3 nucleotides read TGTGCCAGCAATCGCAGGGGCTCTGGGGCCAACGTCCTGACTTTC. Amino acids: CASNRRGSGANVLTF.

This clonotype was detected many times. The V call is TRBV18, the J call TRBJ2-2; D is ambiguous. The CDR3 contains 15 residues. Germline V gene data show CDR1 as KGHSH and CDR2 as LQKENI. Trimming stripped 3 bases from V and 0 bases from J, with 8 bases between. Written as DNA, the CDR3 is TGTGCCAGCTCACCCAGGACGGCGAACACCGGGGAGCTGTTTTTT. This sequence encodes CASSPRTANTGELFF.

This clonotype has a count of ten or more. The chain uses TRBV2 and TRBJ2-1; D ambiguous. Germline CDR1 and CDR2: SNHLY and FYNNEI. V was cut by 1 base and J by 6 bases, with 7 bases left in between. This CDR3 spans 13 amino acids. CDR3 region: CASSEGLPNEQFF. CDR3 DNA sequence: TGTGCCAGCAGTGAAGGGTTACCCAATGAGCAGTTCTTC.

This clonotype was seen repeatedly, ten times or more. This chain uses TRBV7-9 with TRBJ2-7; D is undetermined. From germline, CDR1 is SEHNR and CDR2 FQNEAQ (reference sequence). The CDR3 is 9 amino acids. V dropped 10 bases and J dropped 4 bases, with 5 bases sitting between them. CDR3 nucleotide sequence: TGTGCCACCGGATACGAGCAGTACTTC. Translation gives CATGYEQYF.

This clonotype was counted many times. This chain joins TRBV20-1 and TRBJ1-6; D is unclear. The CDR3 runs to 15 residues. Trimming shortened V by 3 bases and J by 1 base, and 10 bases separated the two germline ends. Looked up from germline, CDR1 is DFQATT and CDR2 is SNEGSKA (reference sequence). This CDR3 reads CSASQRLSYNSPLHF. The CDR3 nucleotides are TGCAGTGCTAGTCAACGGTTATCCTATAATTCACCCCTCCACTTT.

This clonotype was picked up a small number of times. V is TRBV28 and J is TRBJ1-1; D is ambiguous. V was trimmed by 5 bases and J by 2 bases, leaving 12 bases between them. Germline loops: CDR1 MDHEN, CDR2 SYDVKM. The CDR3 is 14 residues long. The CDR3 here is CASSPWTANTEAFF. The DNA for the CDR3 is TGTGCCAGCAGTCCATGGACCGCCAACACTGAAGCTTTCTTT.

The CDR3 DNA follows: TGTGCCAGCAGTCCCCAAGGGTTCGGGACAGATACGCAGTATTTT. Its translation: CASSPQGFGTDTQYF. The chain employs TRBV6-4 and TRBJ2-3; no reliable D call. V lost 5 bases to trimming and J lost 3 bases, with 15 bases between them. The CDR3 is made up of 15 amino acids. Germline CDR1 reads MRHNA; CDR2 reads SNTAGT.

This clonotype was detected ten times or more. V gene TRBV5-4 combines with J gene TRBJ2-1; weak D call: TRBD2 (7 bases). Germline loops: CDR1 SGHNT, CDR2 YYREEE (reference sequence). V was clipped by 3 bases and J by 0 bases, with 19 bases between them. This CDR3 region has 18 residues. CDR3 sequence reads: CASSSLRGALYSYNEQFF. The CDR3 bases are TGTGCCAGCAGCTCTCTACGGGGGGCCCTTTACTCCTACAATGAGCAGTTCTTC.

This clonotype was seen repeatedly, ten times or more. The gene calls are TRBV28 and TRBJ2-1; 9 positions match TRBD2. The CDR3 extends over 15 amino acids. Germline trimming cut 3 bases from V and 10 bases from J; bases unmatched to any gene: 10. From germline, CDR1 is MDHEN and CDR2 SYDVKM. CDR3 bases: TGTGCCAGCAGTTTGGCGGGAGGGCCCTTATCGGAGCAGTTCTTC. This sequence encodes CASSLAGGPLSEQFF.

This clonotype has ten or more counts. The chain has TRBV12-3 or TRBV12-4 and TRBJ2-7; 10 bases align to TRBD1. The junction had 6 bases not matched to a gene; V was cut back by 7 bases and J by 3 bases. CDR3 length: 14 amino acids. The CDR3 here is CASTPTGGSYEQYF. In DNA, the CDR3 is TGTGCCAGCACTCCGACAGGGGGCAGCTACGAGCAGTACTTC.

This clonotype turned up a few times. CDR3 amino acids: CASRTNGQVETQYF. The CDR3 DNA sequence: TGCGCCAGCCGAACTAACGGACAGGTAGAGACCCAGTACTTC. The V and J genes are TRBV5-1 and TRBJ2-5; 7 bases agree with TRBD1. The V segment lost 7 bases and the J segment 4 bases; nucleotides outside the gene matches: 10. The CDR3 has 14 residues. The germline gives CDR1 SGHRS, CDR2 YFSETQ.

This chain connects TRBV9 to TRBJ2-3; no clear D. V lost 0 bases and J 6 bases, leaving 8 bases between the germline ends. The germline V gene has CDR1 SGDLS and CDR2 YYNGEE. The CDR3 spans 13 residues. In DNA, the CDR3 is TGTGCCAGCAGCGTAGCCAAGGTGGATACGCAGTATTTT. This codes for CASSVAKVDTQYF.

This clonotype was seen repeatedly, ten times or more. The V gene is TRBV18, the J gene TRBJ1-2, with unresolved D. Trimming cost V 5 bases and J 4 bases, with 29 bases left between them. The CDR3 spans 19 residues. CDR1 and CDR2 from the germline V gene are KGHSH and LQKENI. CDR3 loop: CASSRMGFLTQVATYGYTF. The CDR3 bases are TGTGCCAGCTCAAGGATGGGATTCCTCACACAAGTCGCTACCTATGGCTACACCTTC.